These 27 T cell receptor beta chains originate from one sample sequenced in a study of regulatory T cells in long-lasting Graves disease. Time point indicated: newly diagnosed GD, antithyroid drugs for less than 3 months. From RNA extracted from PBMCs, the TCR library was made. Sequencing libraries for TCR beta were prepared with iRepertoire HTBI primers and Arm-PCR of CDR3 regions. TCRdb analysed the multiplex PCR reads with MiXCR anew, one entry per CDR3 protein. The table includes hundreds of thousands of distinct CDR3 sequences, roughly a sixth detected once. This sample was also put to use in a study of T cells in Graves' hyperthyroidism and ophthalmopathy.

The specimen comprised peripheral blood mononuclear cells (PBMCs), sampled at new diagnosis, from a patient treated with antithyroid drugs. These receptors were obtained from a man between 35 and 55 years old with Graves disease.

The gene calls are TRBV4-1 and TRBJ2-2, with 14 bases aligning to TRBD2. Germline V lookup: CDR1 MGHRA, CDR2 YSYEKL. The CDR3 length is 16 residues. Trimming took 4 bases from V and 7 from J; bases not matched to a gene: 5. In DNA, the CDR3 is TGCGCCAGCAGCCCGGGACTAGCGGGGGCGGGCGGGGAGCTGTTTTTT. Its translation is CASSPGLAGAGGELFF.

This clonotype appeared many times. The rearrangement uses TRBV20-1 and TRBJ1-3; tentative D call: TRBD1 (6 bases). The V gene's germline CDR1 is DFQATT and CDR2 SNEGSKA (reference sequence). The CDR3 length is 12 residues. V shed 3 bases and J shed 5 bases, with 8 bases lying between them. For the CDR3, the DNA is TGCAGTGCTAGGGGGGCAAGAAACACCATATATTTT. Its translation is CSARGARNTIYF.

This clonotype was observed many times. CDR3 sequence reads: CASSNDWVSSYNEQFF. As DNA, the CDR3 is TGTGCCAGCTCAAACGATTGGGTAAGCTCCTACAATGAGCAGTTCTTC. The V call is TRBV18, the J call TRBJ2-1; D remains ambiguous. Trimming left V 5 bases short and J 0 bases short, with 14 bases between. Germline lookup yields CDR1 KGHSH and CDR2 LQKENI. The CDR3 covers 16 residues.

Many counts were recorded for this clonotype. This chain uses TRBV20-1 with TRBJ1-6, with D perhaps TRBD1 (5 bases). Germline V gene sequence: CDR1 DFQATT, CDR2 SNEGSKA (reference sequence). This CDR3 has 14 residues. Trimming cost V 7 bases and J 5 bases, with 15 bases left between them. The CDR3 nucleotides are TGCAGTGTTGACAGACTCACGGATAATTCACCCCTCCACTTT. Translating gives CSVDRLTDNSPLHF.

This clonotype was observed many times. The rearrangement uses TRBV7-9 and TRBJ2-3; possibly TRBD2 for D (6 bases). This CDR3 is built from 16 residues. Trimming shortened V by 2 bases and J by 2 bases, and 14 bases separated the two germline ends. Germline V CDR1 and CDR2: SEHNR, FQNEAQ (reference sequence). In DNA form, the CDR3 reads TGTGCCAGCAGCTTAAGGCGGGGTTCGAACACAGATACGCAGTATTTT. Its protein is CASSLRRGSNTDTQYF.

CDR3 bases: TGTGCCAGCAGCTCGCGGGGGGCGGCCTACAATGAGCAGTTCTTC. This translates into CASSSRGAAYNEQFF. The V and J genes are TRBV11-2 and TRBJ2-1; 8 bases match TRBD2. The germline V gene has CDR1 SGHAT and CDR2 FQNNGV. The CDR3 is made up of 15 amino acids. J lost 2 bases, V lost 4 bases, and 4 bases had no gene match.

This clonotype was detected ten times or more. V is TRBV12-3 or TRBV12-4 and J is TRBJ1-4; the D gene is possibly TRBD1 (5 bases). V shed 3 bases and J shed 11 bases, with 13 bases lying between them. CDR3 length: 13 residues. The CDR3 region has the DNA TGTGCCAGCAGTTTTCTCCGTTGGGGGAAACTGTTTTTT. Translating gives CASSFLRWGKLFF.

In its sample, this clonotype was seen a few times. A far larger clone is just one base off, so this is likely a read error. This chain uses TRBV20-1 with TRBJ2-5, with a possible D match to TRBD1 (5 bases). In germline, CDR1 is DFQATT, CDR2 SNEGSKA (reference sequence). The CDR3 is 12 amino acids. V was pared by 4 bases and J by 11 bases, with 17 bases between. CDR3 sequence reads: CSATARGNEQYF. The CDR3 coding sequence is TGCAGTGCTACCGCTAGGGGAAATGAGCAGTACTTC.

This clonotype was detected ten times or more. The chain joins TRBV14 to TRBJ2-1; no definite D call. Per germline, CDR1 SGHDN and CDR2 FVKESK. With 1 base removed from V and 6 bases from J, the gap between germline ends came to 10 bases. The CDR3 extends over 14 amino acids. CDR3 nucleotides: TGTGCCAGCAGCCAAGGAACCCTCGGCAATGAGCAGTTCTTC. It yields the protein CASSQGTLGNEQFF.

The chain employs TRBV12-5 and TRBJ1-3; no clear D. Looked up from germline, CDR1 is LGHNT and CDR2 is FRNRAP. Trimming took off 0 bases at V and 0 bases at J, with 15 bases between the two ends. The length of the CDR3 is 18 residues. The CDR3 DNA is TGTGCTAGTGGTTTGGTACCTAATAACGGTAACTCTGGAAACACCATATATTTT. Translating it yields CASGLVPNNGNSGNTIYF.

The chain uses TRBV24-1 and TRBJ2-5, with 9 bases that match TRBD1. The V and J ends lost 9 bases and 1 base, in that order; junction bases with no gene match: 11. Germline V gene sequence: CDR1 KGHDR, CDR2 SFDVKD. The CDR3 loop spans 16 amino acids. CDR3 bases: TGTGCCACCGGGTTATCCGGGACAGGGAGCCAAGAGACCCAGTACTTC. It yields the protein CATGLSGTGSQETQYF.

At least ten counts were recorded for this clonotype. The CDR3 nucleotides are TGTGCTAGTGGTAGAGGGGATTCACCCCTCCACTTT. It specifies CASGRGDSPLHF. J is TRBJ1-6 and V is TRBV12-5; possible D gene TRBD1, 5 bases. The CDR3 is 12 residues long. V was pared by 5 bases and J by 8 bases, with 7 bases between. The germline V gene encodes CDR1 LGHNT and CDR2 FRNRAP.

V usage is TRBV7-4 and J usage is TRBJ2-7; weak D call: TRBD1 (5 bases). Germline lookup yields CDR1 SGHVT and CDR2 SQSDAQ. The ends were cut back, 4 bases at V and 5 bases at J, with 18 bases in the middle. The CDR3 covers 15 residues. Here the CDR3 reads CASSSGNLEEDEQYF. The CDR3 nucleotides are TGTGCCAGCAGCTCAGGGAATTTAGAAGAAGACGAGCAGTACTTC.

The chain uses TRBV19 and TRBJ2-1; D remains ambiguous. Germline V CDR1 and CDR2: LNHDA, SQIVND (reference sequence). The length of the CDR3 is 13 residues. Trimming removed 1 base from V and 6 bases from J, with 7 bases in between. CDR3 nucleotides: TGTGCCAGTAGTATAGGTTGGGGCAATGAGCAGTTCTTC. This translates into CASSIGWGNEQFF.

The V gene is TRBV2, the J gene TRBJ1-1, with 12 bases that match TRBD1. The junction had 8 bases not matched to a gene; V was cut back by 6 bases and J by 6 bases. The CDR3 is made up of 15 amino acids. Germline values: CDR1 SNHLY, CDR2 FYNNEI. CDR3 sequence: CASSAGTGGIAEAFF. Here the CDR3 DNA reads TGTGCCAGCAGCGCCGGGACAGGGGGCATCGCTGAAGCTTTCTTT.

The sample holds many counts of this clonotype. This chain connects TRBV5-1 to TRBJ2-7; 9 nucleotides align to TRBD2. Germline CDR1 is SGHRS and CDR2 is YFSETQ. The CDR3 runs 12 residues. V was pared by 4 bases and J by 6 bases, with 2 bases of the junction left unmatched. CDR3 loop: CASSPGLAEQYF. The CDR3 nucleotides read TGCGCCAGCAGCCCGGGACTAGCCGAGCAGTACTTC.

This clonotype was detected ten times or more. Here the CDR3 reads CASSFRAGELFF. DNA of the CDR3: TGTGCCAGCAGCTTCCGTGCCGGGGAGCTGTTTTTT. The chain couples TRBV7-2 to TRBJ2-2, with no clear D. This CDR3 is built from 12 residues. Trimming removed 3 bases at V and 6 bases at J, with 5 bases between. Germline V gene lookup returns CDR1 SGHTA and CDR2 FQGNSA.

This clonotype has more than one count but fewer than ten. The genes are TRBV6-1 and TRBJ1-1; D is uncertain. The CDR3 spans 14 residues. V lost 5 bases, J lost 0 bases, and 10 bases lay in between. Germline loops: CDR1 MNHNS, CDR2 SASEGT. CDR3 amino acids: CASSTIPLNTEAFF. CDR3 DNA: TGTGCCAGCAGTACTATCCCGTTGAACACTGAAGCTTTCTTT.

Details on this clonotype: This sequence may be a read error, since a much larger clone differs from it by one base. CDR3 bases: TGTGCCAGCAGCTCGAACCCTAGCCCCTACGAGCAGTACTTC. Amino acids: CASSSNPSPYEQYF. The rearrangement uses TRBV11-3 and TRBJ2-7; D is possibly TRBD2 (5 bases). This CDR3 region has 14 residues. With 4 bases removed from V and 2 bases from J, the gap between germline ends came to 12 bases. Germline CDR1 is SGHNT and CDR2 is YENEEA.

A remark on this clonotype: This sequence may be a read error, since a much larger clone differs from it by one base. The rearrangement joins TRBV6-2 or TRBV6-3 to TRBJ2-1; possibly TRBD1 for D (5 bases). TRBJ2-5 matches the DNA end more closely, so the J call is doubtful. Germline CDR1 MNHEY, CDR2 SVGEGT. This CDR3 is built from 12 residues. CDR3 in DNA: TGTGCCAGCGGTTTTCAGGGTGAGACCCAGTACTTC. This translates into CASGFQGETQYF.

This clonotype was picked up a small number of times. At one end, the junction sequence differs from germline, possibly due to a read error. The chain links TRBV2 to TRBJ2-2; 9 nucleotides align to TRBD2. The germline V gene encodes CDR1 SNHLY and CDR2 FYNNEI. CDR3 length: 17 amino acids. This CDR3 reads CAGRGLAVYSNTGELFF. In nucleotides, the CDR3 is TGTGCCGGCAGGGGACTAGCCGTCTATTCGAACACCGGGGAGCTGTTTTTT.

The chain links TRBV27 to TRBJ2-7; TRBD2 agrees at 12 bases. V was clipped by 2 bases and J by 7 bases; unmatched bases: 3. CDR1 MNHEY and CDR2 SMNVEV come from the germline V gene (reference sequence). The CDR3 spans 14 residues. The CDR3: CASSLLAGGREQYF. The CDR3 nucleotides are TGTGCCAGCAGTTTACTAGCGGGGGGGCGGGAGCAGTACTTC.

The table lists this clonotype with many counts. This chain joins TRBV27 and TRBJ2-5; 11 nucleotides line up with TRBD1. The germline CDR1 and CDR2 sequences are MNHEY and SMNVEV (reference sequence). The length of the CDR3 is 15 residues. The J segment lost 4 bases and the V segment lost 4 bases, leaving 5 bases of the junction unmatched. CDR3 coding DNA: TGTGCCAGCAGTTCCGGGACAGGGGGGGCAGAGACCCAGTACTTC. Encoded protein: CASSSGTGGAETQYF.

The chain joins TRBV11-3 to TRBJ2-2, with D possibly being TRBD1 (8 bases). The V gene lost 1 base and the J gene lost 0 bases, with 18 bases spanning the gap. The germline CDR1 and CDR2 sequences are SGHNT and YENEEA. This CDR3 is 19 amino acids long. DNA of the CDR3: TGTGCCAGCAGCTTAGGGCGGGGGAGACAGGGGACGAACACCGGGGAGCTGTTTTTT. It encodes CASSLGRGRQGTNTGELFF.

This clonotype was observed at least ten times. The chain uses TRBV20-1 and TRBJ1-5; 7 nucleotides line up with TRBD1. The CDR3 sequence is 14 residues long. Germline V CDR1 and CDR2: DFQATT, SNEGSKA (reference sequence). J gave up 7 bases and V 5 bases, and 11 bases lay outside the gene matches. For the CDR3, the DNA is TGCAGTGCTCGGAGACAGGGAATGGGACAGCCCCAGCATTTT. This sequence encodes CSARRQGMGQPQHF.

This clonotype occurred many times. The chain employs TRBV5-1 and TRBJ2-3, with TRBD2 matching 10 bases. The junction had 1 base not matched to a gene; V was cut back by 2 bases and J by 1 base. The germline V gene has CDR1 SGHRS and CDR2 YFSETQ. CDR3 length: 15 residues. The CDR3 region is CASSFGTSGTDTQYF. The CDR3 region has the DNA TGCGCCAGCAGCTTCGGGACTAGCGGCACAGATACGCAGTATTTT.

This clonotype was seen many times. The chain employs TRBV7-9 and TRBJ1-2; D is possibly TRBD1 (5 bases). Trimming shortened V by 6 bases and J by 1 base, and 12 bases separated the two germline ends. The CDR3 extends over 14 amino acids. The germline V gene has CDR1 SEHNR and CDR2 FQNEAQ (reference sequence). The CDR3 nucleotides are TGTGCCAGCAGTCTCCCAGGGTTTAACTATGGCTACACCTTC. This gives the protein CASSLPGFNYGYTF.